The 25 T cell receptor beta chains given below trace back to one sample, sequenced in a study of blood T cell repertoires in COVID-19. TCRdb's table, derived via immunoSEQ multiplex PCR, lists solely in-frame clones and lacks some. The table shows fewer than 350,000 clones, with approximately 81% occurring only once. The sample was peripheral blood. The receptors were gathered from a woman aged 55-70 years with active or convalescent COVID-19.

This clone came up once. The rearrangement joins TRBV5-6 to TRBJ2-5; 9 positions agree with TRBD1. In germline, CDR1 is SGHDT, CDR2 YYEEEE. The CDR3 has 14 residues. Trimming cost V 2 bases and J 7 bases; bases outside gene matches: 6. CDR3 residues: CASSLPDRGGTQYF. The CDR3 region has the DNA TGTGCCAGCAGCTTACCGGACAGGGGCGGGACCCAGTACTTC.

The V call is TRBV9, the J call TRBJ1-5; 8 bases line up with TRBD1. This CDR3 region has 16 residues. Germline V CDR1 and CDR2: SGDLS, YYNGEE. Germline trimming cut 3 bases from V and 0 bases from J; bases unmatched to any gene: 5. The CDR3 bases are TGTGCCAGCAGCGCTGGGACAGGAGATAGCAATCAGCCCCAGCATTTT. Protein: CASSAGTGDSNQPQHF.

The CDR3 sequence is CASSGNWEETQYF. In nucleotides, the CDR3 is TGCGCCAGCAGCGGGAACTGGGAGGAGACCCAGTACTTC. V usage is TRBV5-1 and J usage is TRBJ2-5, with D perhaps TRBD2 (5 bases). Germline loops: CDR1 SGHRS, CDR2 YFSETQ. The V gene lost 4 bases and the J gene lost 5 bases, with 12 bases spanning the gap. The CDR3 is 13 amino acids.

This chain links TRBV10-2 with TRBJ2-7, with D possibly TRBD2 on 6 matching bases. This CDR3 has 13 amino acids. Trimming pared 3 bases from V and 2 bases from J, leaving 8 bases between. From germline, CDR1 is WSHSY and CDR2 SAAADI. CDR3 bases: TGCGCCAGCAGTGACGGGACTGCCTACGAGCAGTACTTC. It specifies CASSDGTAYEQYF.

The chain employs TRBV6-5 and TRBJ2-5, with D possibly TRBD1 on 6 matching bases. Trimming left V 6 bases short and J 5 bases short, with 13 bases between. The germline gives CDR1 MNHEY, CDR2 SVGAGI. The CDR3 covers 13 residues. CDR3 amino acids: CASSGTGLETQYF. CDR3 nucleotide sequence: TGTGCCAGCAGCGGAACAGGGTTGGAGACCCAGTACTTC.

This sequence joins TRBV7-2 and TRBJ2-2; the D gene is possibly TRBD1 (5 bases). This CDR3 has 12 residues. V dropped 5 bases and J dropped 13 bases, with 14 bases sitting between them. Germline lookup yields CDR1 SGHTA and CDR2 FQGNSA. The CDR3 region is CASSPGTGRLFF. In nucleotides, the CDR3 is TGTGCCAGCAGCCCCGGAACAGGCCGGCTGTTTTTT. Complete variable domain (other parts from reference TRBV7-2 and TRBJ2-2): GAGVSQSPSNKVTEKGKDVELRCDPISGHTALYWYRQSLGQGLEFLIYFQGNSAPDKSGLPSDRFSAERTGGSVSTLTIQRTQQEDSAVYLCASSPGTGRLFFGEGSRLTVL.

The chain couples TRBV5-6 to TRBJ1-6, with 9 bases lining up with TRBD1. The CDR3 totals 13 residues. Germline-derived CDR1 and CDR2 are SGHDT and YYEEEE. V was pared by 1 base and J by 14 bases, with 4 bases of the junction left unmatched. The CDR3, as DNA: TGTGCCAGCAGCTTGAGCGGGACAGGGACCCTCCACTTT. Its protein is CASSLSGTGTLHF.

The rearrangement uses TRBV19 and TRBJ1-5; D is perhaps TRBD1 (5 bases). This CDR3 spans 17 amino acids. The germline V and J ends were trimmed by 5 bases and 4 bases, with 21 bases remaining between them. Germline lookup yields CDR1 LNHDA and CDR2 SQIVND (reference sequence). The DNA for the CDR3 is TGTGCCAGTAGTCCGGGCCCAGGGCGGCCCTCTAATCAGCCCCAGCATTTT. This encodes CASSPGPGRPSNQPQHF.

The rearrangement links TRBV7-8 to TRBJ1-2, with 9 bases that match TRBD1. CDR3 length: 14 amino acids. Germline values: CDR1 SGHVS, CDR2 FQNEAQ. V shed 4 bases and J 7 bases; nucleotides not matched to a gene: 7. DNA for the CDR3: TGTGCCAGCAGCTCCGGGACAGGGACGGTTGGCTACACCTTC. Amino acid sequence: CASSSGTGTVGYTF. Based on the CDR3 plus reference TRBV7-8 and TRBJ1-2, the full variable domain is GAGVSQSPRYKVAKRGQDVALRCDPISGHVSLFWYQQALGQGPEFLTYFQNEAQLDKSGLPSDRFFAERPEGSVSTLKIQRTQQEDSAVYLCASSSGTGTVGYTFGSGTRLTVV.

On this clone itself: The CDR3 does not close with the conserved phenylalanine or tryptophan, likely indicating a read error. The DNA is left out, because the CDR3 cannot be placed on it with certainty; the CDR3 is given as TCRdb lists it. The gene calls are TRBV10-1 and TRBJ1-2; the table's D call, TRBD1, has no DNA check behind it. CDR1 and CDR2 from the germline V gene are WNHNN and SYGVQD (reference sequence). The CDR3 is 9 residues long, ends included. CDR3 residues: CASSRRTGH.

J is TRBJ1-2 and V is TRBV6-2 or TRBV6-3; D unresolved. V was clipped by 2 bases and J by 2 bases, with 12 bases between them. From germline, CDR1 is MNHEY and CDR2 SVGEGT. The CDR3 runs 15 residues. In nucleotides, the CDR3 is TGTGCCAGCAGTTACAGCTCGGTGCCGAACTATGGCTACACCTTC. Translated, it gives CASSYSSVPNYGYTF.

The chain recombines TRBV6-5 with TRBJ1-5; D may be TRBD1 (5 bases). The CDR3 spans 13 residues. Trimming left V 4 bases short and J 2 bases short, with 6 bases between. Germline V lookup: CDR1 MNHEY, CDR2 SVGAGI. The chain's CDR3 is CASSSTGNQPQHF. The CDR3 DNA sequence: TGTGCCAGCAGTTCGACAGGCAATCAGCCCCAGCATTTT.

The gene calls are TRBV12-3 or TRBV12-4 and TRBJ2-1; TRBD1 might be the D (5 bases). The CDR3 has 12 residues. The V gene lost 2 bases and the J gene lost 6 bases, with 5 bases spanning the gap. CDR3 loop: CASSLRGNEQFF. The CDR3 coding sequence is TGTGCCAGCAGTTTAAGGGGCAATGAGCAGTTCTTC.

This chain connects TRBV5-1 to TRBJ1-4, with D possibly being TRBD1 (5 bases). Trimming cost V 1 base and J 2 bases, with 9 bases left between them. The length of the CDR3 is 15 residues. The germline V gene encodes CDR1 SGHRS and CDR2 YFSETQ. The DNA for the CDR3 is TGCGCCAGCAGCTTGTTGGGGCGGACTAATGAAAAACTGTTTTTT. As protein: CASSLLGRTNEKLFF.

This clone was observed a single time. The rearrangement joins TRBV5-5 to TRBJ2-5, with a possible D match to TRBD2 (5 bases). The CDR3 consists of 16 residues. Trimming removed 3 bases from V and 3 bases from J, with 18 bases in between. Germline CDR1 SGHKS, CDR2 YYEKEE (reference sequence). The CDR3 bases are TGTGCCAGCAGCTGGTCCACCCCCCGGCGGGAAGAGACCCAGTACTTC. Encoded protein: CASSWSTPRREETQYF.

The sample holds one count of this clone. This chain joins TRBV11-2 and TRBJ1-2, with 8 bases matching TRBD1. This CDR3 region has 15 residues. Germline V gene sequence: CDR1 SGHAT, CDR2 FQNNGV. V lost 0 bases to trimming and J lost 7 bases; unmatched junction nucleotides: 7. The CDR3 spells CASSLEHQGAGGYTF. The CDR3 DNA reads TGTGCCAGCAGCTTAGAGCACCAGGGGGCGGGTGGCTACACCTTC.

The V and J genes are TRBV19 and TRBJ1-6; 7 bases line up with TRBD1. The germline V gene has CDR1 LNHDA and CDR2 SQIVND (reference sequence). V lost 4 bases to trimming and J lost 8 bases; unmatched junction nucleotides: 8. The CDR3 contains 15 residues. The CDR3 loop is CASSTRDSVDSPLHF. CDR3 DNA sequence: TGTGCCAGTAGTACCCGGGACAGCGTTGATTCACCCCTCCACTTT.

As regards this clone: With a much larger clone just one base away, this may be a read error. In the same sample, other DNA sequences code for this CDR3. This chain joins TRBV5-5 and TRBJ1-1; D is perhaps TRBD1 (5 bases). The CDR3 contains 13 residues. V was pared by 1 base and J by 1 base, with 5 bases between. Germline V gene data show CDR1 as SGHKS and CDR2 as YYEKEE (reference sequence). The CDR3 region has the DNA TGTGCCAGCAGCTTGCAGGGGAACACTGAAGCTTTCTTT. Its translation is CASSLQGNTEAFF.

The V and J genes are TRBV5-6 and TRBJ1-2; 7 nucleotides align to TRBD1. Germline lookup yields CDR1 SGHDT and CDR2 YYEEEE. With V trimmed by 0 bases and J by 4 bases, 3 bases remained unmatched. The CDR3 length is 14 residues. In DNA, the CDR3 is TGTGCCAGCAGCTTGGAGGGACAGAGCTATGGCTACACCTTC. Translation: CASSLEGQSYGYTF.

The CDR3 sequence: CASSLGGGGATNEKLFF. The CDR3 nucleotides read TGCGCCAGCAGCCTGGGAGGAGGAGGTGCAACTAATGAAAAACTGTTTTTT. This rearrangement joins TRBV5-1 to TRBJ1-4, with D hard to call. V was pared by 4 bases and J by 0 bases, with 16 bases between. The CDR3 consists of 17 residues. Germline CDR1 reads SGHRS; CDR2 reads YFSETQ.

This chain connects TRBV14 to TRBJ2-7, with 14 bases that match TRBD2. The CDR3 runs 15 residues. With V trimmed by 1 base and J by 4 bases, 0 bases remained unmatched. Germline-derived CDR1 and CDR2 are SGHDN and FVKESK. The CDR3 DNA reads TGTGCCAGCAGCCAAGGGACTAGCGGGGGGTACGAGCAGTACTTC. It translates to CASSQGTSGGYEQYF.

This chain joins TRBV10-3 and TRBJ2-2; tentatively, D is TRBD1 (5 bases). Germline-derived CDR1 and CDR2 are ENHRY and SYGVKD. Trimming removed 3 bases from V and 3 bases from J, with 11 bases in between. This CDR3 is 15 amino acids long. For the CDR3, the DNA is TGTGCCATCAGTGATTATCTCAGGGACACCGGGGAGCTGTTTTTT. Translation: CAISDYLRDTGELFF.

This sequence joins TRBV5-1 and TRBJ2-5, with a possible D match to TRBD2 (6 bases). The CDR3 is made up of 15 amino acids. CDR1 SGHRS and CDR2 YFSETQ come from the germline V gene. Trimming took 0 bases from V and 7 from J, leaving 16 bases between them. The DNA of the CDR3 is TGCGCCAGCAGCTTGGCCGGCGGGGCCTGGGCGACCCAGTACTTC. Its protein is CASSLAGGAWATQYF.

The chain joins TRBV6-2 or TRBV6-3 to TRBJ2-1; D is undetermined. CDR3 size: 11 residues. The ends were cut back, 1 base at V and 9 bases at J, with 4 bases in the middle. From germline, CDR1 is MNHEY and CDR2 SVGEGT. Here the CDR3 DNA reads TGTGCCAGCAGTTACTTGAGTGAGCAGTTCTTC. Translated: CASSYLSEQFF.

The CDR3 reads CASSFDTGGGPQHF. The CDR3 DNA reads TGCGCCAGCAGCTTTGACACAGGGGGGGGACCCCAGCATTTT. The chain couples TRBV5-1 to TRBJ1-5; 8 positions agree with TRBD1. The V segment lost 2 bases and the J segment 10 bases; nucleotides outside the gene matches: 8. Germline V gene lookup returns CDR1 SGHRS and CDR2 YFSETQ. The CDR3 extends over 14 amino acids.